Included here is one T cell receptor beta chain sequence, with context. The target of this receptor is not known. One end of the junction varies from germline; a read error may be responsible. Taken from the germline V gene, the CDR1 and CDR2 loops are SGHTA and FQGTGA. The CDR3 contains 13 residues, cysteine and phenylalanine counted. Only the CDR3 DNA is retained, 39 bases long and in frame from the first base. This sample is drawn from a study of breast tumors, draining lymph nodes, adjacent tissues (dated by TCRdb to the mid-2010s). Context from the whole study: TCR beta repertoires were compared across tumor, adjacent nontumor tissue and axillary lymph nodes obtained from breast cancer patients. In human breast cancer, the study set out to assess how tumor, surrounding tissue and draining lymph node repertoires relate to one another and whether T cells might be exchanged between them.

Beyond this particular receptor, the publication reports: The data were considered consistent with most tumor T cells being derived from the lymph node and subsequently expanding within tumor tissue. Rather than being directly demonstrated, the conclusion that tumor T cells originate in lymph nodes was presented as consistent with a hypothesis. Tumor T-cell repertoires showed less diversity than lymph node repertoires and more diversity than nontumor tissue repertoires, and tumor T-cell repertoires showed preferential V and J gene usage. Tumor and nontumor tissue repertoires were significantly more similar in luminal-like than in basal-like breast cancer.

TCRdb shows the sequencer as Illumina HiSeq 2000. TCR beta chain libraries were generated by multiplex PCR amplification. High-throughput sequencing was used to analyze the amplified TCR beta chain products. The raw public data were reprocessed by TCRdb itself: fastp quality trimming at Q25, MiXCR clonotype calling, in-frame beta chains only. For every CDR3 protein sequence, its rows merge into one entry that carries the most common genes and DNA. In this sample the table shows about 140,000 distinct CDR3 sequences, around a third of which occur a single time. The top ten constitute roughly 2.3% of the sample. Lymph node samples came from the axillary draining lymph nodes of breast cancer patients.

Sequencing was done on a sample of axillary lymph node tissue. The receptor was derived from a female donor with breast cancer. Some clones in this sample may be carry-over from other donors' samples. The chain is encoded by TRBV7-3 joined to TRBJ1-1; TRBD1 could be the D gene, as 5 bases match. The DNA sequence reads TGTGCCAGCAGCATGACAGTGAACCCTGAAGCTTTCTTT. It translates to CASSMTVNPEAFF.